The clone carrying this TCR beta chain was detected ten times or more. Antigen: not known. The data are from a study of T cells after yellow fever vaccination. Study-wide points: The CD4 and CD8 compartments had a small share of their clonotypes in common. Primary-vaccination clones mostly resurfaced post-booster (96% CD4, approximately 89% CD8).

Germline V gene sequence: CDR1 SGHDN, CDR2 FVKESK. V trimming: 0 bases; J trimming: 1 base; junction bases outside the gene matches: 11. The length of the CDR3 is 19 residues. UMIs and a universal primer site were added when TCR cDNA was made by 5'RACE template switching. TCRdb reprocessed the 5' RACE reads via MiXCR and lists one record per CDR3 protein. The profile shows about 340,000 distinct CDR3 sequences, roughly 9.4% of them singletons. The receptor comes from a man between 18 and 35 years old who received the YFV17D yellow fever vaccine. This rearrangement joins TRBV14 to TRBJ2-5, with 10 bases matching TRBD1. This specimen consisted of PBMCs, obtained on the day of the first yellow fever vaccination. The CDR3 region is CASSQEMGFRTGGQETQYF. The CDR3 nucleotides read TGTGCCAGCAGCCAAGAAATGGGTTTCAGGACAGGGGGCCAAGAGACCCAGTACTTC.